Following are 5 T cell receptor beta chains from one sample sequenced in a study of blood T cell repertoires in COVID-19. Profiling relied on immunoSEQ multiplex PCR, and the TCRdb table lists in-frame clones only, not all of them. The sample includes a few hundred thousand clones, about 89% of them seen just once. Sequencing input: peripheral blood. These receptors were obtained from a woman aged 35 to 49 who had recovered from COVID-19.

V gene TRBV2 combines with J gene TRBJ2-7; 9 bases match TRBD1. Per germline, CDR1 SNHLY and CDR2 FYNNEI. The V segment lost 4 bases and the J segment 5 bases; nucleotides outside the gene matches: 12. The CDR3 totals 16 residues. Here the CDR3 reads CASSGTKQGAKDEQYF. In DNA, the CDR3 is TGTGCCAGCAGTGGGACGAAACAGGGGGCGAAGGACGAGCAGTACTTC.

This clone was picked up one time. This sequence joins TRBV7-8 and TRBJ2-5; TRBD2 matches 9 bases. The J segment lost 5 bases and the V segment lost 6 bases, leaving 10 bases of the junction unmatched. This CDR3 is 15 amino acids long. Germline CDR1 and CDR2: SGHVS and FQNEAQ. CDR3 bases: TGTGCCAGCAGGTCCTCCGGGACTAGCATTGAGACCCAGTACTTC. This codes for CASRSSGTSIETQYF. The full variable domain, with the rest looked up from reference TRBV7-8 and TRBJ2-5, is GAGVSQSPRYKVAKRGQDVALRCDPISGHVSLFWYQQALGQGPEFLTYFQNEAQLDKSGLPSDRFFAERPEGSVSTLKIQRTQQEDSAVYLCASRSSGTSIETQYFGPGTRLLVL.

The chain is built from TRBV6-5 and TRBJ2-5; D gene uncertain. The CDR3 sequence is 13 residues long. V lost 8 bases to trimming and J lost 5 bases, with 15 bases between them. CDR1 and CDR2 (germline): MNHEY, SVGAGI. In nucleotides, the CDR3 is TGTGCCAGCCTTTCATCGGGTGGCGAGACCCAGTACTTC. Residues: CASLSSGGETQYF.

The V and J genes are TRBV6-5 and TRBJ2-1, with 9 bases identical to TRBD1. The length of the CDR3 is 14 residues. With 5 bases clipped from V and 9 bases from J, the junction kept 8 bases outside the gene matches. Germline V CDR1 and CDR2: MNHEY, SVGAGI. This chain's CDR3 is CASSLRDRAPEQFF. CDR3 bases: TGTGCCAGCAGTCTCCGGGACAGGGCGCCTGAGCAGTTCTTC.

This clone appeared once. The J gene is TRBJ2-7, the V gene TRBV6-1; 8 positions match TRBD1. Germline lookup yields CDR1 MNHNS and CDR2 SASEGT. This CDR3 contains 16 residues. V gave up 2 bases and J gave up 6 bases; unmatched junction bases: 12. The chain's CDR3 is CASSEPEGQDPFEQYF. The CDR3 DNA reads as TGTGCCAGCAGTGAACCCGAGGGACAGGACCCCTTCGAGCAGTACTTC.